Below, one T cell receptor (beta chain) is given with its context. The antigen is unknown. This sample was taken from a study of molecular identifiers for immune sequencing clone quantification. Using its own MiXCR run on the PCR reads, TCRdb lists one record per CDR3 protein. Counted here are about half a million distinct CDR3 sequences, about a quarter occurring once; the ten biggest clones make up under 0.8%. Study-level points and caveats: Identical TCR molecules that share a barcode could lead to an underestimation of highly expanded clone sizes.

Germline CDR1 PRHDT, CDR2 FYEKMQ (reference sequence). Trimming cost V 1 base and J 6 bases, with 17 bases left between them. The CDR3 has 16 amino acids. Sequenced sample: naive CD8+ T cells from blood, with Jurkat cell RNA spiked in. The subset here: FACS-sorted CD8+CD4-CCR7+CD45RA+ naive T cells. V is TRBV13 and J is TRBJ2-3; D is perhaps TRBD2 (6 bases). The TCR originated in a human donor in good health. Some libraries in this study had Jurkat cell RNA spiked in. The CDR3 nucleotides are TGTGCCAGCAGCTTAGAAGCGGGCCCTGCGGAGGATACGCAGTATTTT. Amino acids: CASSLEAGPAEDTQYF.